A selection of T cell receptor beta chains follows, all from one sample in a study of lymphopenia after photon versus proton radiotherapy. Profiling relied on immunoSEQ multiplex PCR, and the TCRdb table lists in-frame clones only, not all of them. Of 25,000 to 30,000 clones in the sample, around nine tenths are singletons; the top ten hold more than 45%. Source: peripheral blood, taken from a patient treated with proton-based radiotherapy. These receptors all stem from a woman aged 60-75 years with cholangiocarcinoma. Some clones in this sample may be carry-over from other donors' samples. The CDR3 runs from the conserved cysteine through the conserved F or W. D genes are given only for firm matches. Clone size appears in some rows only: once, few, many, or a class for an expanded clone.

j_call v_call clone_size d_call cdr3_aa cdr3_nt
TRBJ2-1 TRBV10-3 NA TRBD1 CAISVTQGAGYNEQFF TGTGCCATCAGTGTTACCCAGGGGGCAGGGTACAATGAGCAGTTCTTC
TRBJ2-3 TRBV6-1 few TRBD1 CASTKQGLTDTQYF TGTGCCAGCACAAAACAGGGGCTCACAGATACGCAGTATTTT
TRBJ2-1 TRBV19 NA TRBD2 CASRLASGGSYNEQFF TGTGCCAGTAGGTTGGCTAGCGGGGGATCCTACAATGAGCAGTTCTTC
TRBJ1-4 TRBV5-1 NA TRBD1 CASSEGQLRDEKLFF TGCGCCAGCAGCGAGGGACAGCTTAGGGATGAAAAACTGTTTTTT
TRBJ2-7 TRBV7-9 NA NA CASSFEGEDEQYF TGTGCCAGCAGCTTCGAGGGGGAGGACGAGCAGTACTTC
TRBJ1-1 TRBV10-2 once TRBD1 CASSDRQGRTEAFF TGCGCCAGCAGTGACAGACAGGGCAGGACTGAAGCTTTCTTT
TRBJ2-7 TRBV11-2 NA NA CASSFRGLMVEQYF TGTGCCAGCAGCTTTCGGGGGTTGATGGTCGAGCAGTACTTC
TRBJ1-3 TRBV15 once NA CATSRDYTSGNTIYF TGTGCCACCAGCAGAGACTACACCTCTGGAAACACCATATATTTT
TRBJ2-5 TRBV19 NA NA CASRKLGMQETQYF TGTGCCAGTCGGAAATTGGGGATGCAAGAGACCCAGTACTTC
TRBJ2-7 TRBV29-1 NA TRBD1 CSVTGTGGYEQYF TGCAGCGTAACCGGGACAGGGGGGTACGAGCAGTACTTC
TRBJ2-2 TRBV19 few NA CASSIDSNGRADTGELFF TGTGCCAGTAGTATAGATTCCAACGGCAGGGCAGACACCGGGGAGCTGTTTTTT
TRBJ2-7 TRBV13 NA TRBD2 CASSFGTSGGDEQYF TGTGCCAGCAGCTTTGGGACTAGCGGGGGGGACGAGCAGTACTTC
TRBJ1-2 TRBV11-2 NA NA CASSLGGGYTF TGTGCCAGCAGCTTGGGCGGGGGCTACACCTTC
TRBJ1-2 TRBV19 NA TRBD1 CATLATGTGLGYTF TGTGCCACTCTCGCCACTGGGACAGGGCTTGGCTACACCTTC
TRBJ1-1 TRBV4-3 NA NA CASSQEVSTEAFF TGCGCCAGCAGCCAAGAAGTAAGCACTGAAGCTTTCTTT
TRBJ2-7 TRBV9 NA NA CASSVTHGSSYEQYF TGTGCCAGCAGCGTCACACACGGCAGCTCCTACGAGCAGTACTTC
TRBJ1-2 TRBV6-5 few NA CATGIGSAARVGYTF TGTGCCACCGGGATAGGGTCGGCGGCTCGAGTAGGCTACACCTTC
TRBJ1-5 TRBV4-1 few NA CASSQEGALLGQPQHF TGCGCCAGCAGCCAAGAGGGGGCGCTTTTAGGACAGCCCCAGCATTTT
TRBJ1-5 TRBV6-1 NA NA CASNNRDSRQPQHF TGTGCCAGCAATAACAGGGATAGCCGCCAGCCCCAGCATTTT
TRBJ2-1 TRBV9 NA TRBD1 CASSIQGASPYNEQFF TGTGCCAGTTCCATACAGGGGGCTTCCCCCTACAATGAGCAGTTCTTC
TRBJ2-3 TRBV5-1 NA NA CASSLGAGGGSDTQYF TGCGCCAGCAGCTTGGGAGCTGGGGGCGGTTCAGATACGCAGTATTTT
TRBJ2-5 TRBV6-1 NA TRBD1 CASSEARGRGTQYF TGTGCCAGCAGTGAAGCAAGGGGGCGCGGGACCCAGTACTTC
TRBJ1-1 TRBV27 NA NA CASSLSPSTGAFF TGTGCCAGCAGTTTATCTCCTTCGACCGGAGCTTTCTTT
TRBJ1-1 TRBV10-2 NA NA CASSGSGLKAFF TGCGCCAGCAGTGGGTCGGGGCTTAAAGCTTTCTTT
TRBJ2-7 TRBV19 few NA CASSEGLPSYEQYF TGTGCCAGTAGTGAGGGGCTACCCAGCTACGAGCAGTACTTC
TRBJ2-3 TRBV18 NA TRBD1 CASSFGTGMADTQYF TGTGCCAGCTCGTTCGGGACAGGTATGGCAGATACGCAGTATTTT
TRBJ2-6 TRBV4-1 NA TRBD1 CASSHQGVGANVLTF TGCGCCAGCAGCCACCAGGGGGTTGGGGCCAACGTCCTGACTTTC
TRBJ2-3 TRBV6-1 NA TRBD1 CASVGTVTSTDTQYF TGTGCCAGCGTAGGGACAGTGACGAGCACAGATACGCAGTATTTT
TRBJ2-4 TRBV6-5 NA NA CASSYSRGTKNIQYF TGTGCCAGCAGTTACTCGCGAGGGACCAAAAACATTCAGTACTTC
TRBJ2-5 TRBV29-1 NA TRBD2 CSVERAGGSRETQYF TGCAGCGTTGAACGCGCGGGGGGATCAAGAGAGACCCAGTACTTC
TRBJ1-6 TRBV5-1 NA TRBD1 CASSFEQGGSYNSPLHF TGCGCCAGCAGCTTTGAACAGGGGGGCTCCTATAATTCACCCCTCCACTTT
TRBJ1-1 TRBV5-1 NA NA CASSLLSGRVNTEAFF TGCGCCAGCAGCTTGCTAAGCGGCAGGGTGAACACTGAAGCTTTCTTT
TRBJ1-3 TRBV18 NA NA CASSPLRQRSGNTIYF TGTGCCAGCTCACCCTTAAGGCAGCGCTCTGGAAACACCATATATTTT
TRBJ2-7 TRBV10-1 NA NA CASSAGNGYEQYF TGCGCCAGCAGTGCAGGGAACGGCTACGAGCAGTACTTC
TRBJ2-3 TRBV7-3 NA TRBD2 CASSLGTSGATDTQYF TGTGCCAGCAGCTTAGGGACTAGCGGGGCTACAGATACGCAGTATTTT
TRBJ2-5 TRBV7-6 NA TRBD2 CASSLRTSGTLKAETQYF TGTGCCAGCAGCCTAAGGACTAGCGGAACCCTGAAAGCAGAGACCCAGTACTTC
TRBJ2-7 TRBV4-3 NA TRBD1 CASSHKDRVHEQYF TGCGCCAGCAGCCATAAGGACAGGGTCCACGAGCAGTACTTC
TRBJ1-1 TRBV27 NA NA CASSLNMATEAFF TGTGCCAGCAGTTTAAATATGGCCACTGAAGCTTTCTTT
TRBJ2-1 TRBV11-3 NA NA CASSWDFRDEQFF TGTGCCAGCAGCTGGGACTTCAGAGATGAGCAGTTCTTC
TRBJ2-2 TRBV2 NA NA CASSGLGTLGAGELFF TGTGCCAGCAGTGGGTTAGGGACCTTGGGGGCCGGGGAGCTGTTTTTT
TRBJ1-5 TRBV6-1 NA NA CASSESFGGVKGSNQPQHF TGTGCCAGCAGTGAAAGTTTTGGTGGGGTTAAGGGGAGCAATCAGCCCCAGCATTTT
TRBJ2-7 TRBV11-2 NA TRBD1 CASSLQGVETYEQYF TGTGCCAGCAGCCTTCAGGGGGTGGAAACCTACGAGCAGTACTTC
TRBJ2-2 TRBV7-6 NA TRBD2 CASSLLPSGGAGELFF TGTGCCAGCAGCTTATTACCTAGCGGGGGGGCCGGGGAGCTGTTTTTT
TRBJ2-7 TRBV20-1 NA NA CSANGGPEQYF TGCAGTGCAAACGGGGGGCCAGAGCAGTACTTC
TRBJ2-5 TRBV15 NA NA CATSILLEGETQYF TGTGCCACCAGCATCTTGCTGGAGGGAGAGACCCAGTACTTC
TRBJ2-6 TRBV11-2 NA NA CASSLLGDSSGANVLTF TGTGCCAGCAGCTTATTGGGAGACAGCTCTGGGGCCAACGTCCTGACTTTC